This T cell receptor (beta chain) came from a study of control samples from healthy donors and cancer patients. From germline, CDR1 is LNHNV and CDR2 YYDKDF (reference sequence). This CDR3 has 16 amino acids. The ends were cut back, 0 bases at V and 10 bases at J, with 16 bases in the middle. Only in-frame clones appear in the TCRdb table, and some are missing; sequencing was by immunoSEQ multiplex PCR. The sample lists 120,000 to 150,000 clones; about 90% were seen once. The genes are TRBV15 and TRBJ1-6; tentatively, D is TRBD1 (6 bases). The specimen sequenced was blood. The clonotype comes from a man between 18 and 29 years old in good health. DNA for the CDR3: TGTGCCACCAGCAGAGATCGGGGGGGGGCCGGGTCACCCCTCCACTTT. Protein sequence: CATSRDRGGAGSPLHF.